The clone carrying this T cell receptor (beta chain) has just one count. Per the authors' pipeline: Estimated nucleated cell counts came from reference gene primer amplification. Some clones are missing from TCRdb's copy, which holds only in-frame ones; the method was immunoSEQ multiplex PCR. V and J calls plus clone size are reproduced from that table; the DNA served to infer D and trimming. The data contain some 100,000 clones, approximately 79% of them singletons. V dropped 1 base and J dropped 2 bases, with 11 bases sitting between them. CDR1 and CDR2 (germline): SQVTM, ANQGSEA. This CDR3 has 15 residues. The sample is drawn from a study of blood T cell repertoires in COVID-19. Study as a whole: Donors in the United States, Italy and Spain gave samples during acute or convalescent COVID-19. Sources were T cells, B-cell-depleted T cells, or PBMCs; the material itself was cDNA or gDNA.

This TCR was sampled from a man between 45 and 60 years old with acute or convalescent COVID-19. This chain uses TRBV29-1 with TRBJ1-4; D gene unclear. The sequenced sample consisted of peripheral blood. CDR3 DNA sequence: TGCAGCGTTGAAGCGGAGTGGAGTACTAATGAAAAACTGTTTTTT. Its translation is CSVEAEWSTNEKLFF.